This TCR beta chain was sequenced for a study of cytomegalovirus exposure and HLA in healthy donors. Whole-study context: Clustering assigned about four fifths of the roughly 420 genotyped donors to the Caucasian-associated ancestry cluster.

Worth noting for this clone: Its antigen is not identified.

Donors had nominal health at sampling but likely had unrecorded immune exposures. The PCR had 60 Vbeta and 13 Jbeta primers. Libraries were prepared by immunoSEQ multiplex PCR; TCRdb keeps only in-frame clonotypes and omits some of them. The data hold 150,000 or so clones, with about three fifths observed a single time. CDR1 MNHNS and CDR2 SASEGT come from the germline V gene. V lost 4 bases, J lost 5 bases, and 3 bases stayed unmatched. This CDR3 has 13 amino acids. The study's findings and limits: Immune exposure data for these donors was limited to CMV serostatus.

Specimen: PBMCs. This chain links TRBV6-1 with TRBJ2-5; 8 bases are shared with TRBD1. This TCR came from a woman aged 25 to 39 in good health and CMV-seropositive. The CDR3 is CASSGTGGETQYF. The DNA of the CDR3 is TGTGCCAGCAGTGGAACAGGGGGGGAGACCCAGTACTTC.